One and the same sample provided the 21 T cell receptor beta chains below, sequenced in a study of T cells in Graves' hyperthyroidism and ophthalmopathy. Regions amplified from RNA transcripts were the TCR beta CDR3 regions. The HTBI primer set drove a first-round RT-PCR of the TCR CDR3. TCRdb re-derived calls from the multiplex PCR reads in MiXCR, one entry per CDR3 protein. This sample carries under 800,000 distinct CDR3 sequences, roughly 15% of them seen once, and the ten largest clones take roughly 10%. Sequencing was done on a sample of blood. The receptors stem from a woman in her late teens or twenties with Graves' hyperthyroidism.

This clonotype was detected many times. The chain uses TRBV7-6 and TRBJ2-7; maybe TRBD2 (6 bases). The CDR3 contains 16 residues. The V gene's germline CDR1 is SGHVS and CDR2 FNYEAQ. V lost 1 base and J lost 7, with 20 bases in between. CDR3 loop: CASSLGWGREAREQYF. The CDR3 nucleotides read TGTGCCAGCAGCTTAGGCTGGGGCAGGGAGGCGAGAGAGCAGTACTTC.

This clonotype was picked up a small number of times. V usage is TRBV20-1 and J usage is TRBJ1-5, with a tentative D call TRBD1 (6 bases). The ends were cut back, 3 bases at V and 0 bases at J, with 9 bases in the middle. The CDR3 is 14 amino acids. Germline V lookup: CDR1 DFQATT, CDR2 SNEGSKA (reference sequence). The CDR3 reads CSARQGNSNQPQHF. DNA for the CDR3: TGCAGTGCTAGGCAGGGGAATAGCAATCAGCCCCAGCATTTT.

This clonotype was detected many times. The rearrangement uses TRBV13 and TRBJ2-2; D unresolved. Germline loops: CDR1 PRHDT, CDR2 FYEKMQ (reference sequence). Trimming took off 1 base at V and 3 bases at J, with 3 bases between the two ends. CDR3 length: 13 residues. CDR3 protein: CASSLAYTGELFF. CDR3 in DNA: TGTGCCAGCAGCTTAGCCTACACCGGGGAGCTGTTTTTT.

Ten or more counts support this clonotype. This chain links TRBV28 with TRBJ2-3; 10 bases are a match to TRBD2. The V gene's germline CDR1 is MDHEN and CDR2 SYDVKM. The CDR3 consists of 16 residues. The V gene end was trimmed by 6 bases and the J gene end by 1 base; junction bases not matched to a gene: 7. The DNA for the CDR3 is TGTGCCAGCAGCCGGGGGACTAGCGTGGGCACAGATACGCAGTATTTT. It is translated as CASSRGTSVGTDTQYF.

DNA for the CDR3: TGCGCCAGCAGCCAAGTGGGGGCGGGACAGACCCAGTACTTC. Its translation is CASSQVGAGQTQYF. The chain joins TRBV4-1 to TRBJ2-5; D is possibly TRBD1 or TRBD2 (6 bases each). The CDR3 contains 14 residues. Deletions cut 1 base from V and 6 bases from J, with 12 bases between. From germline, CDR1 is MGHRA and CDR2 YSYEKL.

This clonotype was observed at least ten times. The chain joins TRBV30 to TRBJ2-3; 8 bases map to TRBD2. In germline, CDR1 is GTSNPN, CDR2 SVGIG (reference sequence). The CDR3 totals 13 residues. V lost 2 bases and J lost 6; bases outside the gene matches: 4. The CDR3 DNA is TGTGCCTGGAGTCCCCGACTAGCGGATACGCAGTATTTT. Translating it yields CAWSPRLADTQYF.

This clonotype was seen ten or more times. The V and J genes are TRBV6-1 and TRBJ1-4; D is uncertain. The CDR3 contains 13 residues. Germline V lookup: CDR1 MNHNS, CDR2 SASEGT. Deletions cut 7 bases from V and 4 bases from J, with 10 bases between. This chain's CDR3 is CASKRSDNEKLFF. In DNA form, the CDR3 reads TGTGCCAGCAAAAGATCGGATAATGAAAAACTGTTTTTT.

Many counts were recorded for this clonotype. This rearrangement joins TRBV12-3 or TRBV12-4 to TRBJ2-7; no firm D call. Trimming shortened V by 4 bases and J by 0 bases, and 19 bases separated the two germline ends. This CDR3 has 17 residues. The CDR3 sequence is CASSSPLGGRSSYEQYF. DNA for the CDR3: TGTGCCAGCAGTTCACCCCTAGGCGGCAGGAGCTCCTACGAGCAGTACTTC.

V and J are TRBV6-5 and TRBJ2-7; D possibly corresponds to TRBD2 (7 bases). This CDR3 is 15 amino acids long. Trimming shortened V by 2 bases and J by 6 bases, and 17 bases separated the two germline ends. CDR1 is MNHEY, CDR2 SVGAGI, per germline. The CDR3 sequence: CASSYDGGRRGEQYF. CDR3 bases: TGTGCCAGCAGTTACGACGGGGGGCGGAGGGGCGAGCAGTACTTC.

V gene TRBV7-9 combines with J gene TRBJ2-7; D might be TRBD2 (6 bases). V was shortened by 4 bases and J by 3 bases, with 19 bases between the two germline ends. The CDR3 covers 16 residues. CDR1 and CDR2 from the germline V gene are SEHNR and FQNEAQ (reference sequence). CDR3 loop: CASSSRDLGSLYEQYF. CDR3 in DNA: TGTGCCAGCAGCTCGCGGGACCTTGGTAGTCTCTACGAGCAGTACTTC.

This clonotype occurred many times. The chain's CDR3 is CATRTGMNDQPQHF. CDR3 coding DNA: TGTGCCACCCGGACAGGGATGAACGATCAGCCCCAGCATTTT. The rearrangement uses TRBV10-3 and TRBJ1-5; 8 bases line up with TRBD1. Trimming took 10 bases from V and 5 from J; bases not matched to a gene: 10. This CDR3 comprises 14 residues. Germline V gene lookup returns CDR1 ENHRY and CDR2 SYGVKD.

J is TRBJ1-2 and V is TRBV20-1; 7 nucleotides agree with TRBD1. Unmatched junction bases numbered 6, after V lost 2 bases and J lost 6 bases. There are 13 residues in the CDR3. Germline assignment: CDR1 DFQATT and CDR2 SNEGSKA (reference sequence). The DNA for the CDR3 is TGCAGTGCTAGACAGACAGGGTCGGATGGCTACACCTTC. Translated, it gives CSARQTGSDGYTF.

The chain is built from TRBV12-3 or TRBV12-4 and TRBJ2-3, with D unclear. This CDR3 region has 16 residues. Trimming stripped 10 bases from V and 2 bases from J, with 22 bases between. CDR3 in DNA: TGTGCCACCGAAGTCCCCCCGGACCATAACACAGATACGCAGTATTTT. Its protein product is CATEVPPDHNTDTQYF.

This clonotype was observed a few times. The J gene is TRBJ2-5, the V gene TRBV20-1; a weak D match, TRBD2 (6 bases). V shed 3 bases and J shed 5 bases, with 16 bases lying between them. The CDR3 has 14 amino acids. Germline V gene lookup returns CDR1 DFQATT and CDR2 SNEGSKA (reference sequence). The CDR3 DNA is TGCAGTGCTAGGTTGCCCGCAGGGAGGGAGACCCAGTACTTC. The encoded protein is CSARLPAGRETQYF.

The chain combines TRBV29-1 with TRBJ2-1; D unresolved. Per the germline V gene, CDR1 is SQVTM and CDR2 is ANQGSEA. Trimming removed 3 bases from V and 6 bases from J, with 18 bases in between. CDR3 size: 15 residues. As DNA, the CDR3 is TGCAGCGTTGAGTTACTCAGCAGTATCCGCAATGAGCAGTTCTTC. It translates to CSVELLSSIRNEQFF.

This clonotype came up a few times. The J gene is TRBJ2-1, the V gene TRBV13, with a possible D match to TRBD2 (6 bases). Germline CDR1 PRHDT, CDR2 FYEKMQ (reference sequence). This CDR3 is built from 16 residues. Trimming removed 5 bases from V and 0 bases from J, with 14 bases in between. The CDR3 is CASSGGTADSYNEQFF. The CDR3 bases are TGTGCCAGCAGCGGGGGGACGGCTGACTCCTACAATGAGCAGTTCTTC. The full variable domain, its missing parts supplied by reference TRBV13 and TRBJ2-1, is AAGVIQSPRHLIKEKRETATLKCYPIPRHDTVYWYQQGPGQDPQFLISFYEKMQSDKGSIPDRFSAQQFSDYHSELNMSSLELGDSALYFCASSGGTADSYNEQFFGPGTRLTVL.

The table lists this clonotype with many counts. The chain carries TRBV29-1 and TRBJ2-3; D unresolved. The V end was cut by 4 bases, the J end by 1 base, with 9 bases between. The length of the CDR3 is 13 residues. The germline V gene has CDR1 SQVTM and CDR2 ANQGSEA. The DNA of the CDR3 is TGCAGCGTTGCCCACGACGGCACAGATACGCAGTATTTT. Its translation is CSVAHDGTDTQYF.

This clonotype was found many times. The CDR3 region has the DNA TGTGCCACCAGCAAACATGCCGGGGAGACCCAGTACTTC. Translated, it gives CATSKHAGETQYF. The rearrangement uses TRBV15 and TRBJ2-5; D is uncertain. Germline CDR1 LNHNV, CDR2 YYDKDF (reference sequence). There are 13 residues in the CDR3. Trimming stripped 4 bases from V and 5 bases from J, with 11 bases between.

The rearrangement joins TRBV10-3 to TRBJ2-2; TRBD2 agrees at 8 bases. V gave up 6 bases and J gave up 3 bases; unmatched junction bases: 15. Looked up from germline, CDR1 is ENHRY and CDR2 is SYGVKD. The CDR3 totals 18 residues. CDR3 in DNA: TGTGCCATCAGCCCAACGGGCGGGAGGAGGGGCGACACCGGGGAGCTGTTTTTT. This encodes CAISPTGGRRGDTGELFF.

This clonotype was counted at least ten times. The chain combines TRBV28 with TRBJ2-7, with a tentative D call TRBD2 (7 bases). The germline V gene has CDR1 MDHEN and CDR2 SYDVKM. The CDR3 consists of 16 residues. V was shortened by 3 bases and J by 3 bases, with 18 bases between the two germline ends. The DNA of the CDR3 is TGTGCCAGCAGTTTTCGGGGGGCGCTTTTAGGCTACGAGCAGTACTTC. The encoded protein is CASSFRGALLGYEQYF.

The chain is built from TRBV20-1 and TRBJ1-5; maybe TRBD1 (6 bases). This CDR3 has 14 residues. Germline V gene data show CDR1 as DFQATT and CDR2 as SNEGSKA (reference sequence). V dropped 0 bases and J dropped 11 bases, with 17 bases sitting between them. CDR3 coding DNA: TGCAGTGCTAGAGAGGACAGTGGAATATCGGCCCAGCATTTT. Amino acid sequence: CSAREDSGISAQHF.